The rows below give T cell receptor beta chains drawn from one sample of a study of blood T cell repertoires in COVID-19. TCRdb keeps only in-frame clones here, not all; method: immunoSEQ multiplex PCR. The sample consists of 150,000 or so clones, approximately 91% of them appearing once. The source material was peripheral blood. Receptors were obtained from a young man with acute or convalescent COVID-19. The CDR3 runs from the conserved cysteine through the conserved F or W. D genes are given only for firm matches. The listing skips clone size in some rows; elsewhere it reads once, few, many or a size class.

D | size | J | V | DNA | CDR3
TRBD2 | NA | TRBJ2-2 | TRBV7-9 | TGTGCCAGCAGCCTAGCGGGACTAGCGGGAGGAAAGACCGGGGAGCTGTTTTTT | CASSLAGLAGGKTGELFF
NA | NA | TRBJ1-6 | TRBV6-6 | TGTGCCAGCAAGCCAACAGGGAGGGATGATTCACCCCTCCACTTT | CASKPTGRDDSPLHF
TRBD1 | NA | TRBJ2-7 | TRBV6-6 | TGTGCCAGCAGCCCACCCCGGGACAGGGCGGGCGAGCAGTACTTC | CASSPPRDRAGEQYF
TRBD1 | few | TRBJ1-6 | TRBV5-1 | TGCGCCAGCAGCACAGGACAGGGGTATAATTCACCCCTCCACTTT | CASSTGQGYNSPLHF
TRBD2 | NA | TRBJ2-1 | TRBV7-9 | TGTGCCAGCAGCCAAACCCTAGCGGTGAGATTCAATGAGCAGTTCTTC | CASSQTLAVRFNEQFF
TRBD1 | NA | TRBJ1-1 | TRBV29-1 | TGCAGCGTTGAAAAGGCAGGGGGTGAAGCTTTCTTT | CSVEKAGGEAFF
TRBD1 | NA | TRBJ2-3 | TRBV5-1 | TGCGCCAGCAGCTCCACAGGGGGCCCAGATACGCAGTATTTT | CASSSTGGPDTQYF
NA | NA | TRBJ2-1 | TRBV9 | TGTGCCAGCAGCGGTCTAGGGGCGCAGTTCTTC | CASSGLGAQFF
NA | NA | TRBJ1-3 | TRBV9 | TGTGCCAGCAGCGCAGGTACAGCCTCTGGAAACACCATATATTTT | CASSAGTASGNTIYF
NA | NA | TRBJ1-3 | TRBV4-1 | TGCGCCAGCAGCCAACTCCCAGACAATATGGGAAACACCATATATTTT | CASSQLPDNMGNTIYF
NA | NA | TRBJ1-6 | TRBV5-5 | TGTGCCAGCAGCTTGGCCAGCTCCTATAATTCACCCCTCCACTTT | CASSLASSYNSPLHF
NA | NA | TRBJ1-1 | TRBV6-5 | TGTGCCAGCAGTTCCTTCTTGCAGATGAACACTGAAGCTTTCTTT | CASSSFLQMNTEAFF
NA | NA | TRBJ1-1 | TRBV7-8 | TGTGCCAGCAGCCATCCGACAGTCGACACTGAAGCTTTCTTT | CASSHPTVDTEAFF
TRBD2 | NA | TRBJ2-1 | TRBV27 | TGTGCCAGCAGTTTATCTAGGATAGCGGGAGAGGGTGAGCAGTTCTTC | CASSLSRIAGEGEQFF
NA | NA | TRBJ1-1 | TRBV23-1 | TGCGCCAGCCTTCCCTATCTACACCCGCAGGACACTGAAGCTTTCTTT | CASLPYLHPQDTEAFF
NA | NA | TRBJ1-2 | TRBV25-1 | TGTGCCAGCAGTGAATCGGGGGTCGATGGCTACACCTTC | CASSESGVDGYTF
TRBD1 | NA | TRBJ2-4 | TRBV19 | TGTGCCAGTAGTATTTACCAGGGGGCTGCCAAAAACATTCAGTACTTC | CASSIYQGAAKNIQYF
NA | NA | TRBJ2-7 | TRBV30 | TGTGCCTGGAGTTCAGGTTACTTGAACTCCTACGAGCAGTACTTC | CAWSSGYLNSYEQYF
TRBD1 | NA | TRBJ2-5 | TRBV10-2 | TGCGCCAGCAGTGAGGGACAGGGTAATTTAGGGACCCAGTACTTC | CASSEGQGNLGTQYF
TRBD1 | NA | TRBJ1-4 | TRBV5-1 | TGCGCCAGCAGCCTCTCCGGGACAGGGGTCAATTATAATGAAAAACTGTTTTTT | CASSLSGTGVNYNEKLFF
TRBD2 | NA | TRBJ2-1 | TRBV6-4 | TGTGCCAGCAGTAAAGCGGGAGACGCCTACAATGAGCAGTTCTTC | CASSKAGDAYNEQFF
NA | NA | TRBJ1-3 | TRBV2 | TGTGCCAGCAGCCTAGACTGGGGCTCGTTCTCTGGAAACACCATATATTTT | CASSLDWGSFSGNTIYF
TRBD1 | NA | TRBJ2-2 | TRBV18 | TGTGCCAGCTCACCTATGAACAGGGGGCTGAACACCGGGGAGCTGTTTTTT | CASSPMNRGLNTGELFF
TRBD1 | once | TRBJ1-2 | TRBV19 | TGTGCCAGTAGTCGTACGGTACAGGGGCAGGGCTATGGCTACACCTTC | CASSRTVQGQGYGYTF
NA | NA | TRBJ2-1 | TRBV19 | TGTGCCAGTAGTGTTCTGGGGCTAGAAGGGGGCAATGAGCAGTTCTTC | CASSVLGLEGGNEQFF
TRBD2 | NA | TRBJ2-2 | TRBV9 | TGTGCCAGCAGCCCGCGGGGGAATTCGAACACCGGGGAGCTGTTTTTT | CASSPRGNSNTGELFF
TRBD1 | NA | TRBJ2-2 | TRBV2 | TGTGCCAGCAGTGAGCAGGGGGTAGGCACCGGGGAGCTGTTTTTT | CASSEQGVGTGELFF
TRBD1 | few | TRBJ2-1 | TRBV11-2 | TGTGCCAGCAGCTTAGAGCAGGGGGTATCGGGTGAGCAGTTCTTC | CASSLEQGVSGEQFF
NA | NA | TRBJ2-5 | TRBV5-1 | TGCGCCAGCAGCTTAACACAGGGTCAGACCCAGTACTTC | CASSLTQGQTQYF
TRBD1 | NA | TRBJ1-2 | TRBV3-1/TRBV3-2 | TGTGCCAGCAGCCAAGCCGGGACAGGCGCTTTCGGCTACACCTTC | CASSQAGTGAFGYTF
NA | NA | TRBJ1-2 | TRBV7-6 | TGTGCCAGCAGCTTAGAGGGGGATGGCTACACCTTC | CASSLEGDGYTF
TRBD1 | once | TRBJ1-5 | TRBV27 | TGTGCCAGCAGTTTATCCCGGACAGGGATTAGCAATCAGCCCCAGCATTTT | CASSLSRTGISNQPQHF
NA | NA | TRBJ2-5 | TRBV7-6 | TGTGCCAGCAGCTTAGCGGTGGGGGGGCAGAAAGAGACCCAGTACTTC | CASSLAVGGQKETQYF
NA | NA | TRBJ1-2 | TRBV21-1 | TGTGCCAGCAGCAAAAGATGGCCGAACTATGGCTACACCTTC | CASSKRWPNYGYTF
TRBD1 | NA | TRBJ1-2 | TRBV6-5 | TGTGCCAGCAGTTATTTGACAGGGGGCACATCCTATGGCTACACCTTC | CASSYLTGGTSYGYTF
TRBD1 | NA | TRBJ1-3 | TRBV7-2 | TGTGCCAGTAGCGCTCAGGGGGCCGTGAACACCATATATTTT | CASSAQGAVNTIYF
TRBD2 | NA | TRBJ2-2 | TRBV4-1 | TGCGCCAGCAGCCTTAGCCTTATCGGGGGGAGTTCCGGGGAGCTGTTTTTT | CASSLSLIGGSSGELFF
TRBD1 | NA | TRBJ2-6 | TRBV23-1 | TGCGCCAGCAGCCCGGACAGGGGGAGTTTGACTGGGGCCAACGTCCTGACTTTC | CASSPDRGSLTGANVLTF
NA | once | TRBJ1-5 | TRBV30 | TGTGCCTGGAGTGAGGGATTTGTACAGGGAAATCAGCCCCAGCATTTT | CAWSEGFVQGNQPQHF
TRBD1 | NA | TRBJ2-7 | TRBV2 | TGTGCCAGCAGTGGGGACAGCCAGTGGAAGCAGTACTTC | CASSGDSQWKQYF
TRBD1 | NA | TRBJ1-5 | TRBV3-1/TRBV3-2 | TGTGCCAGCAGTCCTAGGACAGGAGAAGATCAGCCCCAGCATTTT | CASSPRTGEDQPQHF
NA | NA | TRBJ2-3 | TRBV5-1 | TGCGCCAGCAGCTCACTCGCAGGTGGGACAGATACGCAGTATTTT | CASSSLAGGTDTQYF